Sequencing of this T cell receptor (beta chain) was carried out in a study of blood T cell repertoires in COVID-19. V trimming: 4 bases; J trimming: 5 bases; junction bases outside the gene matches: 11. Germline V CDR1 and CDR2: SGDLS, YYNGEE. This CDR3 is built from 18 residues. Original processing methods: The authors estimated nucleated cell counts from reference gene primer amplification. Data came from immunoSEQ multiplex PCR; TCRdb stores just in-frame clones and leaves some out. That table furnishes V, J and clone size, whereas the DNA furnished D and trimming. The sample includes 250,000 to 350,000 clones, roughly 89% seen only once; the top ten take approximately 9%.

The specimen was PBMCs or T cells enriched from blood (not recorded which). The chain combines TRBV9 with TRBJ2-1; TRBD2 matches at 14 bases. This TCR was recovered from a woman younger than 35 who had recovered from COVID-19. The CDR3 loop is CASSFQGLAGDPDNEQFF. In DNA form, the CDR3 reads TGTGCCAGCAGCTTCCAGGGACTAGCGGGGGATCCCGACAATGAGCAGTTCTTC.